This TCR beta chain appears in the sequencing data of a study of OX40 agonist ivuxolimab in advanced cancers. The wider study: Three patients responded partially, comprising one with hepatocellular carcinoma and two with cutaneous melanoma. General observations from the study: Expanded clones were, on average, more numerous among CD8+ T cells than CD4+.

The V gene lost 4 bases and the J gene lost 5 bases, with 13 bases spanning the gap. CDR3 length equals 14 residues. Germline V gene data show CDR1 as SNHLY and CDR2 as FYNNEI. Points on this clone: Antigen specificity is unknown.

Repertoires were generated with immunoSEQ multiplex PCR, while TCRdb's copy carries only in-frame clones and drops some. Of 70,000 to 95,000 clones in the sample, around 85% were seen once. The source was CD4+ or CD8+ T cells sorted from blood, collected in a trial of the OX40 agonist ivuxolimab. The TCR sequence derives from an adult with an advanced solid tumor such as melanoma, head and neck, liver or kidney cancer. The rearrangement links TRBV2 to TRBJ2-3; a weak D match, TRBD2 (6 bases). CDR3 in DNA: TGTGCCAGCAGTGGTACCGGGAGCGGAGATACGCAGTATTTT. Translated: CASSGTGSGDTQYF.